This T cell receptor beta chain was recovered during a study of blood T cell dynamics during melanoma immunotherapy. Germline CDR1 reads MNHEY; CDR2 reads SVGAGI. CDR3 length: 16 residues. The trim removed 4 bases at V and 2 bases at J, leaving 6 bases unmatched. Each bulk PBMC sample had roughly 0.35 ug DNA loaded. Clones were read by immunoSEQ multiplex PCR, and TCRdb kept only the in-frame ones, dropping some. The data hold about 13,000 clones, with about nine tenths observed a single time. Study-wide findings and caveats: At W3, later disease-control patients showed bifurcated PBMC repertoire changes, unlike progressors.

Comment on this clone: Its antigen is still unknown.

As to time point: pre-treatment baseline. Blood was drawn before treatment and at week 3 after checkpoint blockade. V gene TRBV6-5 combines with J gene TRBJ1-2, with 11 bases identical to TRBD1. The receptor was derived from a human donor with melanoma. Here the sequenced sample was blood, taken from a patient treated with checkpoint blockade. The CDR3 reads CASSSPRDRGNYGYTF. CDR3 sequence (DNA): TGTGCCAGCAGTTCCCCGAGGGACAGGGGGAACTATGGCTACACCTTC.